The TCR beta chain under discussion was sequenced for a study of T cells after yellow fever vaccination. The CDR3 length is 15 residues. Per the germline V gene, CDR1 is MNHEY and CDR2 is SVGEGT. The V gene end was trimmed by 7 bases and the J gene end by 5 bases; junction bases not matched to a gene: 10. A note on this clonotype: The antigen is not known.

Template-switching 5'RACE yielded the TCR cDNA; a universal primer site and UMIs were added in the process. One entry per CDR3 protein, called by TCRdb with MiXCR from the 5' RACE reads. The table shows 310,000 or so distinct CDR3 sequences, with around 6.8% occurring only once. Broader study findings: Though weaker, the secondary response peaked faster, on day 5 versus 15. A small share of clonotypes appeared in both CD4 and CD8 compartments. Post-booster repertoires contained most primary-vaccination clones again (approximately 97% CD4, less than 90% CD8).

The TCR sequence derives from a man younger than 30 who received the YFV17D yellow fever vaccine. The chain employs TRBV6-2 or TRBV6-3 and TRBJ1-2; 10 bases align to TRBD1. The starting material was PBMCs, obtained roughly 45 days after the first yellow fever vaccination. The CDR3 protein is CASTPSGTGAYGYTF. CDR3 sequence (DNA): TGTGCCAGCACCCCCTCTGGGACAGGGGCATATGGCTACACCTTC.